This T cell receptor (beta chain) was profiled in a study of T cells in Graves' hyperthyroidism and ophthalmopathy. General study points: Ophthalmopathy was predicted by the model a median of roughly 6.7 months ahead of onset.

Trimming pared 10 bases from V and 1 base from J, leaving 7 bases between. The germline V gene has CDR1 MNHEY and CDR2 SVGEGT. This CDR3 contains 11 residues. The table lists this clonotype with many counts. Antigen unknown. Researchers took RNA transcripts and amplified the TCR beta CDR3 regions from them. The study used the HTBI primer set for a first-round RT-PCR of the TCR CDR3. TCRdb re-analysed the multiplex PCR reads in MiXCR, keeping a single row per CDR3 protein. The sample lists around 340,000 distinct CDR3 sequences, approximately 18% occurring once. Diagnoses used clinical symptoms, serum thyroxine and TRAb, thyroid ultrasound and orbital computed tomography.

Sequenced sample: blood. The receptor was isolated from a woman aged 25 to 39 with Graves' hyperthyroidism that later progressed to Graves' ophthalmopathy. This chain connects TRBV6-2 or TRBV6-3 to TRBJ1-1, with D uncertain. The CDR3 sequence: CATLRNTEAFF. In DNA form, the CDR3 reads TGTGCCACCCTGAGGAACACTGAAGCTTTCTTT.